The next 31 T cell receptor beta chains were all read from a single sample in a study of blood T cell repertoires in COVID-19 (dated by TCRdb to about 2020). The library was generated by the immunoSEQ multiplex PCR assay. The immuneACCESS repertoire file appears here via TCRdb, limited to in-frame rearrangements. These files lack a portion of the clones; in checked studies, under half of the deficit traces to unresolved V genes, and the cause of the others is not known. The table for this sample lists roughly 150,000 clones; more than 65% of them were counted only once. The ten most abundant clones make up about 7.8% of the sample. Sample: peripheral blood. The source of these receptors is a woman aged 45-65 years in a cohort sampled during active or convalescent COVID-19.

V gene TRBV19 combines with J gene TRBJ2-2, with D perhaps matching TRBD1 (7 bases). Germline V gives CDR1 LNHDA, CDR2 SQIVND (reference sequence). V was trimmed by 3 bases and J by 5 bases, leaving 19 bases between them. CDR3 length: 17 residues. The CDR3 spells CASSMAFRGDGTGELFF. The CDR3 bases are TGTGCCAGTAGTATGGCCTTCAGGGGGGACGGGACCGGGGAGCTGTTTTTT.

The chain recombines TRBV4-1 with TRBJ2-3; 12 nucleotides align to TRBD1. CDR3 size: 18 residues. Germline V CDR1 and CDR2: MGHRA, YSYEKL. The V gene end was trimmed by 5 bases and the J gene end by 5 bases; junction bases not matched to a gene: 14. The CDR3, as DNA: TGCGCCAGCAGCATCCAAACCCCCGGGACAGGGGGCGGAGATACGCAGTATTTT. It is translated as CASSIQTPGTGGGDTQYF.

This clone came up once. The J gene is TRBJ2-2, the V gene TRBV4-1, with 9 bases lining up with TRBD1. Looked up from germline, CDR1 is MGHRA and CDR2 is YSYEKL. There are 17 residues in the CDR3. Trimming removed 3 bases from V and 3 bases from J; junction bases left unmatched: 8. The CDR3 DNA is TGCGCCAGCAGCCATACAGGAGGACAGGGGTACACCGGGGAGCTGTTTTTT. It is translated as CASSHTGGQGYTGELFF.

The V call is TRBV5-1, the J call TRBJ2-1, with a tentative D call TRBD1 (7 bases). Trimming pared 2 bases from V and 7 bases from J, leaving 19 bases between. This CDR3 contains 16 residues. Germline assignment: CDR1 SGHRS and CDR2 YFSETQ. This CDR3 reads CASSFNRGGYSNEQFF. The CDR3 DNA is TGCGCCAGCAGCTTTAACAGGGGAGGCTATTCAAATGAGCAGTTCTTC.

This clone was detected a few times. The genes are TRBV6-4 and TRBJ2-3, with TRBD2 identical over 8 bases. The CDR3 consists of 16 residues. Germline V lookup: CDR1 MRHNA, CDR2 SNTAGT. After removal of 2 bases from V and 0 bases from J, the junction contained 4 bases not matched to a gene. CDR3 in amino acids: CASSDARGGSTDTQYF. In DNA form, the CDR3 reads TGTGCCAGCAGTGACGCTCGGGGGGGCAGCACAGATACGCAGTATTTT.

This rearrangement joins TRBV29-1 to TRBJ1-5; D is unresolved. There are 12 residues in the CDR3. Trimming cost V 8 bases and J 12 bases, with 20 bases left between them. Looked up from germline, CDR1 is SQVTM and CDR2 is ANQGSEA. CDR3 DNA sequence: TGCAGCCCTCTCAAAGAGGCCCGAGTCCAGCATTTT. Translating it yields CSPLKEARVQHF.

The gene calls are TRBV4-2 and TRBJ2-2; a possible D gene is TRBD1 (6 bases). The germline CDR1 and CDR2 sequences are LGHNA and YNFKEQ. Trimming removed 0 bases at V and 7 bases at J, with 12 bases between. CDR3 length equals 15 residues. For the CDR3, the DNA is TGTGCCAGCAGCCAAGACCAGGGGCGCGGCGGGGAGCTGTTTTTT. The encoded protein is CASSQDQGRGGELFF.

This chain links TRBV5-1 with TRBJ1-1, with 8 bases fitting TRBD1. Unmatched junction bases numbered 6, after V lost 4 bases and J lost 4 bases. The CDR3 runs 14 residues. The germline gives CDR1 SGHRS, CDR2 YFSETQ. This CDR3 is CASSTGQEATEAFF. In nucleotides, the CDR3 is TGCGCCAGCAGCACGGGACAGGAGGCCACTGAAGCTTTCTTT.

The chain uses TRBV19 and TRBJ2-7; 7 positions match TRBD1. Germline V gene data show CDR1 as LNHDA and CDR2 as SQIVND (reference sequence). Trimming took 4 bases from V and 4 from J; bases not matched to a gene: 4. CDR3 length equals 13 residues. The CDR3 region has the DNA TGTGCCAGTAGTAACAGGGGCTCGTACGAGCAGTACTTC. This codes for CASSNRGSYEQYF.

The rearrangement joins TRBV5-1 to TRBJ2-3, with 12 bases fitting TRBD2. CDR1 is SGHRS, CDR2 YFSETQ, per germline. Trimming removed 1 base from V and 1 base from J; junction bases left unmatched: 4. The CDR3 is 17 residues long. The CDR3: CASSLMTSGGRTDTQYF. As DNA, the CDR3 is TGCGCCAGCAGCTTGATGACTAGCGGGGGCCGCACAGATACGCAGTATTTT.

J is TRBJ1-1 and V is TRBV4-1; 7 nucleotides match TRBD1. The CDR3 has 16 residues. Germline lookup yields CDR1 MGHRA and CDR2 YSYEKL. The trim removed 3 bases at V and 0 bases at J, leaving 7 bases unmatched. CDR3 sequence reads: CASSHPGQIMNTEAFF. The DNA for the CDR3 is TGCGCCAGCAGCCACCCGGGACAGATCATGAACACTGAAGCTTTCTTT.

The chain combines TRBV5-1 with TRBJ2-5; 11 nucleotides agree with TRBD2. After removal of 0 bases from V and 5 bases from J, the junction contained 3 bases not matched to a gene. Germline V lookup: CDR1 SGHRS, CDR2 YFSETQ. This CDR3 is built from 15 residues. The CDR3 loop is CASSLGLAGRETQYF. CDR3 nucleotide sequence: TGCGCCAGCAGCTTGGGACTAGCGGGGCGGGAGACCCAGTACTTC.

This chain connects TRBV9 to TRBJ1-1; D gene unclear. Trimming cost V 4 bases and J 2 bases, with 12 bases left between them. Per germline, CDR1 SGDLS and CDR2 YYNGEE. The CDR3 totals 14 residues. CDR3 sequence reads: CASSPRTLNTEAFF. In DNA, the CDR3 is TGTGCCAGCAGCCCGCGGACTTTAAACACTGAAGCTTTCTTT. The full variable domain, rest sourced from reference TRBV9 and TRBJ1-1, is DSGVTQTPKHLITATGQRVTLRCSPRSGDLSVYWYQQSLDQGLQFLIQYYNGEERAKGNILERFSAQQFPDLHSELNLSSLELGDSALYFCASSPRTLNTEAFFGQGTRLTVV.

The V call is TRBV5-5, the J call TRBJ1-1; D is perhaps TRBD1 (6 bases). V dropped 0 bases and J dropped 1 base, with 13 bases sitting between them. In germline, CDR1 is SGHKS, CDR2 YYEKEE (reference sequence). CDR3 length equals 16 residues. Here the CDR3 reads CASSLEDSVWNTEAFF. In nucleotides, the CDR3 is TGTGCCAGCAGCTTGGAGGACAGTGTTTGGAACACTGAAGCTTTCTTT.

This rearrangement joins TRBV5-1 to TRBJ2-3; 10 bases are a match to TRBD2. Germline lookup yields CDR1 SGHRS and CDR2 YFSETQ. CDR3 length equals 16 residues. The V segment lost 7 bases and the J segment 1 base; nucleotides outside the gene matches: 9. The CDR3 DNA sequence: TGCGCCAGCGGGGTCTCCGGGACTAGCGGCACAGATACGCAGTATTTT. Translated, it gives CASGVSGTSGTDTQYF.

The V gene is TRBV6-6, the J gene TRBJ2-5, with D perhaps TRBD2 (6 bases). This CDR3 spans 14 amino acids. V gave up 8 bases and J gave up 4 bases, with 17 bases separating them. The germline gives CDR1 MNHNY, CDR2 SVGAGI (reference sequence). The CDR3 sequence is CASGPTGVLETQYF. CDR3 nucleotide sequence: TGTGCCAGCGGCCCGACGGGGGTTCTAGAGACCCAGTACTTC.

The chain joins TRBV7-3 to TRBJ2-3, with 16 bases fitting TRBD2. Trimming removed 1 base from V and 6 bases from J; junction bases left unmatched: 7. Germline V gene data show CDR1 as SGHTA and CDR2 as FQGTGA. There are 18 residues in the CDR3. The CDR3: CASSLIGTSGGAPDTQYF. The CDR3 bases are TGTGCCAGCAGCTTAATTGGGACTAGCGGGGGGGCCCCTGATACGCAGTATTTT.

The chain is built from TRBV5-1 and TRBJ1-1, with 7 bases matching TRBD1. Germline CDR1 and CDR2: SGHRS and YFSETQ. The CDR3 consists of 15 residues. With 2 bases clipped from V and 1 base from J, the junction kept 5 bases outside the gene matches. The CDR3: CASSLGYRGNTEAFF. Here the CDR3 DNA reads TGCGCCAGCAGCTTAGGTTACAGGGGGAACACTGAAGCTTTCTTT.

This clone appeared a few times. This chain connects TRBV2 to TRBJ1-3; D unclear. The CDR3 consists of 14 residues. The V gene's germline CDR1 is SNHLY and CDR2 FYNNEI. Deletions cut 0 bases from V and 4 bases from J, with 7 bases between. The CDR3, as DNA: TGTGCCAGCAGTGAAGCACATGGCGGAAACACCATATATTTT. As protein: CASSEAHGGNTIYF. The entire variable domain, with the rest obtained from reference TRBV2 and TRBJ1-3, is as follows: EPEVTQTPSHQVTQMGQEVILRCVPISNHLYFYWYRQILGQKVEFLVSFYNNEISEKSEIFDDQFSVERPDGSNFTLKIRSTKLEDSAMYFCASSEAHGGNTIYFGEGSWLTVV.

This clone has at least ten counts. V usage is TRBV2 and J usage is TRBJ1-2; TRBD1 aligns across 7 bases. V was clipped by 7 bases and J by 5 bases; unmatched bases: 13. The CDR3 extends over 15 amino acids. CDR1 is SNHLY, CDR2 FYNNEI, per germline. CDR3 protein: CASTRGTASLYGYTF. CDR3 nucleotides: TGTGCCAGCACCCGGGGGACAGCCTCGTTATATGGCTACACCTTC.

The V gene is TRBV23-1, the J gene TRBJ1-6; D unresolved. Being an ORF, TRBV23-1 has a function that is uncertain. The V gene lost 2 bases and the J gene lost 5 bases, with 7 bases spanning the gap. The CDR3 is 14 residues long. The CDR3 coding sequence is TGCGCCAGCAGTCAAGTACAGAATAATTCACCCCTCCACTTT. Protein sequence: CASSQVQNNSPLHF.

This clone was recorded a few times. The CDR3 region has the DNA TGTGCCAGCAGCTTTACAGGACAGGGCCATCAGCCCCAGCATTTT. It translates to CASSFTGQGHQPQHF. The chain links TRBV7-9 to TRBJ1-5; 8 bases map to TRBD1. Trimming at V came to 3 bases and at J to 5 bases, leaving 6 bases not matched to a gene. Germline CDR1 and CDR2: SEHNR and FQNEAQ (reference sequence). The CDR3 consists of 15 residues.

The gene calls are TRBV3-1 (or the pseudogene TRBV3-2) and TRBJ1-1; D may be TRBD1 (5 bases). V lost 0 bases, J lost 4 bases, and 15 bases lay in between. CDR1 is LGHDT and CDR2 is YNNKEL in the germline V gene (reference sequence). CDR3 length equals 16 residues. The CDR3 sequence: CASSQDTGGKATEAFF. The CDR3 nucleotides are TGTGCCAGCAGCCAAGATACCGGGGGGAAAGCCACTGAAGCTTTCTTT.

The chain recombines TRBV29-1 with TRBJ2-3, with a possible D match to TRBD1 (5 bases). The germline V gene encodes CDR1 SQVTM and CDR2 ANQGSEA. The CDR3 totals 13 residues. The V gene lost 4 bases and the J gene lost 4 bases, with 12 bases spanning the gap. CDR3 amino acids: CSVALLGPDTQYF. CDR3 bases: TGCAGCGTTGCTCTCTTGGGGCCAGATACGCAGTATTTT.

V and J are TRBV10-2 and TRBJ2-5; TRBD2 matches at 9 bases. The CDR3 is 13 amino acids. The germline CDR1 and CDR2 sequences are WSHSY and SAAADI. V trimming: 8 bases; J trimming: 7 bases; junction bases outside the gene matches: 8. The CDR3 reads CASVGSGGGTQYF. The CDR3 DNA reads as TGCGCCAGCGTTGGTAGCGGGGGTGGGACCCAGTACTTC.

The genes are TRBV24-1 and TRBJ2-7; possible D gene TRBD1, 6 bases. V gave up 0 bases and J gave up 4 bases, with 12 bases separating them. The CDR3 covers 15 residues. CDR1 KGHDR and CDR2 SFDVKD come from the germline V gene. DNA for the CDR3: TGTGCCACCAGTGATTTGGAGGGGGTCCCGTACGAGCAGTACTTC. It is translated as CATSDLEGVPYEQYF.

This clone was found a few times. The V and J genes are TRBV14 and TRBJ1-2; the match to TRBD1 covers 7 bases. V shed 0 bases, J shed 4 bases, and the junction held 5 bases outside the gene matches. CDR3 length: 15 amino acids. The germline V gene has CDR1 SGHDN and CDR2 FVKESK. The chain's CDR3 is CASSQESRTGYGYTF. In DNA form, the CDR3 reads TGTGCCAGCAGCCAAGAATCCAGGACAGGCTATGGCTACACCTTC. Based on the CDR3 plus reference TRBV14 and TRBJ1-2, the full variable domain is EAGVTQFPSHSVIEKGQTVTLRCDPISGHDNLYWYRRVMGKEIKFLLHFVKESKQDESGMPNNRFLAERTGGTYSTLKVQPAELEDSGVYFCASSQESRTGYGYTFGSGTRLTVV.

V gene TRBV4-1 combines with J gene TRBJ2-7; 8 bases align to TRBD2. V trimming: 1 base; J trimming: 3 bases; junction bases outside the gene matches: 5. The CDR3 is made up of 15 amino acids. Germline loops: CDR1 MGHRA, CDR2 YSYEKL. CDR3 nucleotide sequence: TGCGCCAGCAGCCAAGTCGGGACTAGTGGCTACGAGCAGTACTTC. This codes for CASSQVGTSGYEQYF.

The chain joins TRBV27 to TRBJ1-1; weak D call: TRBD1 (6 bases). The V and J ends lost 6 bases and 5 bases respectively, with 13 bases between them. Germline assignment: CDR1 MNHEY and CDR2 SMNVEV (reference sequence). CDR3 size: 13 residues. CDR3 bases: TGTGCCAGCAGGGGCAGGGGAGGGACTGAAGCTTTCTTT. Protein: CASRGRGGTEAFF.

The chain employs TRBV2 and TRBJ1-1, with a tentative D call TRBD1 (5 bases). CDR3 length: 15 residues. V was clipped by 2 bases and J by 10 bases, with 20 bases between them. Germline CDR1 and CDR2: SNHLY and FYNNEI. Here the CDR3 DNA reads TGTGCCAGCAGTGAAAGGAGCGACAGTAGAGGTGGAGCTTTCTTT. Translated: CASSERSDSRGGAFF.

This sequence joins TRBV6-5 and TRBJ2-3; 7 nucleotides line up with TRBD2. Germline CDR1 MNHEY, CDR2 SVGAGI. The V gene end was trimmed by 5 bases and the J gene end by 1 base; junction bases not matched to a gene: 6. CDR3 length: 15 amino acids. This CDR3 is CASSLQGGGTDTQYF. CDR3 sequence (DNA): TGTGCCAGCAGTCTGCAGGGAGGGGGCACAGATACGCAGTATTTT.